The clone carrying this T cell receptor (beta chain) was seen a handful of times. The antigen remains undetermined. Trimming took 7 bases from V and 2 from J, leaving 18 bases between them. CDR1 SGHRS and CDR2 YFSETQ come from the germline V gene. This CDR3 spans 16 amino acids. This sample stems from a study of T cells after yellow fever vaccination. As for the study in general: Preparing low-cell-number fractions relied on SMART-Seq v4 Ultra Low Input. Study-wide results and limits: Faster peaking, at day 5 versus 15, marked a secondary response that was weaker.

In TCRdb, the 5' RACE reads were re-called with MiXCR into one record per CDR3 protein. The table includes under 300,000 distinct CDR3 sequences, 13% detected once. The source is a man between 25 and 39 years old who received the YFV17D yellow fever vaccine. The chain has TRBV5-1 and TRBJ2-2; D assignment may be TRBD1 or TRBD2 (6 bases each). Sequencing used CD4+ T cells sorted from PBMCs, obtained 45 days after the yellow fever booster vaccination. CDR3 DNA: TGCGCCAGCCACCCCGGCGGCGGGACAAACACCGGGGAGCTGTTTTTT. This translates into CASHPGGGTNTGELFF.